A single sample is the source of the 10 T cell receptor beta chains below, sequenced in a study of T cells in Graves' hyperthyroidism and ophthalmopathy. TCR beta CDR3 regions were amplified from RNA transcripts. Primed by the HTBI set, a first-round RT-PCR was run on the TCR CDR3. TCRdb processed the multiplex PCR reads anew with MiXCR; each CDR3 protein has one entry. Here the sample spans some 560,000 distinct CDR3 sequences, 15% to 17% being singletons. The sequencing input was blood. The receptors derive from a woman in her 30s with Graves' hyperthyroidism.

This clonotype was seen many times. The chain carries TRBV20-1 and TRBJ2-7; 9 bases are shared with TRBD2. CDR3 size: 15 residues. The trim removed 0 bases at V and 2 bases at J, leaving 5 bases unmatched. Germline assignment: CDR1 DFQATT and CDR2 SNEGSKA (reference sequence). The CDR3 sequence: CSARELAGGPYEQYF. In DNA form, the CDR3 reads TGCAGTGCTAGAGAACTGGCGGGAGGGCCCTACGAGCAGTACTTC.

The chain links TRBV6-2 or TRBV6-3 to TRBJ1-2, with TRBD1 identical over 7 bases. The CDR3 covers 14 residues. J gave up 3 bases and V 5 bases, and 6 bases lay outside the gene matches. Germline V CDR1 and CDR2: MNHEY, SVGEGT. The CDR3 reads CASSRDGTDYGYTF. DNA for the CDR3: TGTGCCAGCAGTCGCGACGGGACAGACTATGGCTACACCTTC.

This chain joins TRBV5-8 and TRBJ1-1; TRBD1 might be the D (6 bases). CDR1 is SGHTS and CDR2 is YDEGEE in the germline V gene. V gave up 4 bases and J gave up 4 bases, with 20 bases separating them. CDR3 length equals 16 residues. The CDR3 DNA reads TGTGCCAGCAGCCCCAGGGGACTGCCGCGGCGCACTGAAGCTTTCTTT. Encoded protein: CASSPRGLPRRTEAFF. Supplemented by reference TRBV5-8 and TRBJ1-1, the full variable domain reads EAGVTQSPTHLIKTRGQQATLRCSPISGHTSVYWYQQALGLGLQFLLWYDEGEERNRGNFPPRFSGRQFPNYSSELNVNALELEDSALYLCASSPRGLPRRTEAFFGQGTRLTVV.

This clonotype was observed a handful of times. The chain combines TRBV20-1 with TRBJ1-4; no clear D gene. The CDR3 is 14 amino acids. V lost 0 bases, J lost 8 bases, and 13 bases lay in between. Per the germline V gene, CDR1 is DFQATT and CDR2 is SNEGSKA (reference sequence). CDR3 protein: CSARDMRAGEKLFF. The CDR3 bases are TGCAGTGCTAGAGATATGAGGGCCGGGGAAAAACTGTTTTTT.

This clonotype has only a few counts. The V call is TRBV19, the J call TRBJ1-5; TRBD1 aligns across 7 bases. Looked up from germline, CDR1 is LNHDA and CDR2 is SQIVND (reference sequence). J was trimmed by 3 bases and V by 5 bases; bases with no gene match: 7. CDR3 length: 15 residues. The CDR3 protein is CASSVPGQPNQPQHF. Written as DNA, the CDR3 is TGTGCCAGTAGTGTACCGGGACAGCCCAATCAGCCCCAGCATTTT.

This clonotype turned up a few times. This chain's CDR3 is CASSLEGGLRSSYNEQFF. The CDR3 DNA is TGCGCCAGCAGCTTGGAGGGGGGTTTACGGAGCTCCTACAATGAGCAGTTCTTC. The V and J genes are TRBV5-1 and TRBJ2-1, with D possibly called TRBD1 or TRBD2 (6 bases each). This CDR3 is built from 18 residues. With 0 bases removed from V and 0 bases from J, the gap between germline ends came to 16 bases. Germline lookup yields CDR1 SGHRS and CDR2 YFSETQ. Combining the CDR3 with reference TRBV5-1 and TRBJ2-1 gives the whole variable domain KAGVTQTPRYLIKTRGQQVTLSCSPISGHRSVSWYQQTPGQGLQFLFEYFSETQRNKGNFPGRFSGRQFSNSRSEMNVSTLELGDSALYLCASSLEGGLRSSYNEQFFGPGTRLTVL.

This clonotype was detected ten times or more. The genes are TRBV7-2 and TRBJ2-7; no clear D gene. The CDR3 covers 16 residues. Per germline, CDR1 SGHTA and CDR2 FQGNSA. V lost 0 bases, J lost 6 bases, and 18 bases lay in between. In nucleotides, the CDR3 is TGTGCCAGCAGCTTAGCGGCCCAGGCGGCAGTTGCCGAGCAGTACTTC. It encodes CASSLAAQAAVAEQYF.

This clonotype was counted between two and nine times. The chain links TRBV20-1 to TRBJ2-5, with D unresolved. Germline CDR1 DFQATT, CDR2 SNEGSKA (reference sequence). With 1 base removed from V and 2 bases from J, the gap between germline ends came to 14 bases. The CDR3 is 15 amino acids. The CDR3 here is CSARVTAKLQETQYF. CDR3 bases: TGCAGTGCTAGAGTCACAGCGAAACTACAAGAGACCCAGTACTTC.

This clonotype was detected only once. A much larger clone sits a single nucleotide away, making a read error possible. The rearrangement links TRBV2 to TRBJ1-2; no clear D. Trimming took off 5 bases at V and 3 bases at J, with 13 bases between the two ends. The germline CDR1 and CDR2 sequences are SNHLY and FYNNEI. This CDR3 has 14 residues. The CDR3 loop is CASSRAAEDYGYTF. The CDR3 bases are TGTGCCAGCAGTCGGGCGGCGGAGGACTATGGCTACACCTTC.

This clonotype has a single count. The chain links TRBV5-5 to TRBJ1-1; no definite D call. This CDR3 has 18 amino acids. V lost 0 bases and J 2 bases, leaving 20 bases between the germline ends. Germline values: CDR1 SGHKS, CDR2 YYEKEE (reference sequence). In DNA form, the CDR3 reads TGTGCCAGCAGCTTGGGCCCTGCCTGGCTGGGGAGTAACACTGAAGCTTTCTTT. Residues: CASSLGPAWLGSNTEAFF.